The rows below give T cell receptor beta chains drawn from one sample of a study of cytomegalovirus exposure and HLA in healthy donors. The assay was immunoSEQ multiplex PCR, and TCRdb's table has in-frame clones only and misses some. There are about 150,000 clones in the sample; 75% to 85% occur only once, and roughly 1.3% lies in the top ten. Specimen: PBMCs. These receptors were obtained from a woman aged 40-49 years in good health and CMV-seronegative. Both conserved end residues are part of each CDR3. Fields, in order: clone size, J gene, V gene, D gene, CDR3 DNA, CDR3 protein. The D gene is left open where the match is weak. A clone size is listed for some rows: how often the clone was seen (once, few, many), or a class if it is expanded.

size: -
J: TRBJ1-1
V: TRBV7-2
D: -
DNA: TGTGCCAGCAGCTCACAAGTGAACACTGAAGCTTTCTTT
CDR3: CASSSQVNTEAFF

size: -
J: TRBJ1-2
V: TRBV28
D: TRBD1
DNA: TGTGCCAGCAGTTTCGGGGACAGCTATGGCTACACCTTC
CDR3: CASSFGDSYGYTF

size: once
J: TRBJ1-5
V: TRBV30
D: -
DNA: TGTGCCTGGAGTCTACAAGGAGTTAATCAGCCCCAGCATTTT
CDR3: CAWSLQGVNQPQHF

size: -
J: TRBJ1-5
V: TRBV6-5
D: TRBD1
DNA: TGTGCCAGCAGGCTCCGACAGGGGGCGAATCAGCCCCAGCATTTT
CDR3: CASRLRQGANQPQHF

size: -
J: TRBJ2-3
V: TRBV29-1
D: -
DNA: TGCAGCGTTGAGGCCGGGACAAAAGCTGAGATCCAAGATACGCAGTATTTT
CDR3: CSVEAGTKAEIQDTQYF

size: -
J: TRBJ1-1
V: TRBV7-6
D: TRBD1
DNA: TGTGCCAGCAGCTTCCGGACAGGGGGACGGACAATAGGCAACACTGAAGCTTTCTTT
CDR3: CASSFRTGGRTIGNTEAFF

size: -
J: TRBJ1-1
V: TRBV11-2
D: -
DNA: TGTGCCAGCAGCACGCAACAGGGTACTGAAGCTTTCTTT
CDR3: CASSTQQGTEAFF

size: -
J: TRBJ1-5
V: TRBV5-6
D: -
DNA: TGTGCCAGCAAACTGGGTTTAGCTACCGATCAGCCCCAGCATTTT
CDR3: CASKLGLATDQPQHF

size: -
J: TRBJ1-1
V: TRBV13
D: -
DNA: TGTGCCAGCAGCTTATTGGGGGGAAACACTGAAGCTTTCTTT
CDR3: CASSLLGGNTEAFF

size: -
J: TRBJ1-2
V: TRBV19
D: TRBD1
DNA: TGTGCCAGTAATCAGAACGTGGGACAGGGCTACTATGGCTACACCTTC
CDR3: CASNQNVGQGYYGYTF

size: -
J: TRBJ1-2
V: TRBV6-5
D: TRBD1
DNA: TGTGCCAGCAGTTACTACAGGGGCGGCGACTATGGCTACACCTTC
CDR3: CASSYYRGGDYGYTF

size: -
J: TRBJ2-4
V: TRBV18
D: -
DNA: TGTGCCAGCTCCATTTACGGTGAATCGGGCATTCAGTACTTC
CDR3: CASSIYGESGIQYF

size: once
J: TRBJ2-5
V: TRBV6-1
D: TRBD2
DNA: TGTGCCAGCAGTAGCGGGGGGGCCGGGGAGACCCAGTACTTC
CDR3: CASSSGGAGETQYF

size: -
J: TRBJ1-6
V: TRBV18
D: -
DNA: TGTGCCAGCTCCCTAAATCCTGGGGCCAGTTCACCCCTCCACTTT
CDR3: CASSLNPGASSPLHF

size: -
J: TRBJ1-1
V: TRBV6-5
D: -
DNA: TGTGCCAGCAGGGTACGGGAGGGGAGGAACACTGAAGCTTTCTTT
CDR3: CASRVREGRNTEAFF

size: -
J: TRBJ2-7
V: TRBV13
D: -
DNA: TGTGCCAGCAGCGCGACCACTAGTACAACCTACGAGCAGTACTTC
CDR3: CASSATTSTTYEQYF

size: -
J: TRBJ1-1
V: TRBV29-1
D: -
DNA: TGCAGCGTTCGATCCCAGGAGAACACTGAAGCTTTCTTT
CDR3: CSVRSQENTEAFF

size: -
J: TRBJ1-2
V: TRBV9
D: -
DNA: TGTGCCAGCAGCCCTAAGATAGATCACCTTGCATTCTATGGCTACACCTTC
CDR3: CASSPKIDHLAFYGYTF

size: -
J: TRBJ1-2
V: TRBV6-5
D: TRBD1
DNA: TGTGCCAGCAGTTACAAGGGGGCGCGTGGCTACACCTTC
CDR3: CASSYKGARGYTF

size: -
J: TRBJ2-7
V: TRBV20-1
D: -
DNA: TGCAGTGTAGGACAGACCACCGAGCAGTACTTC
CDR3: CSVGQTTEQYF

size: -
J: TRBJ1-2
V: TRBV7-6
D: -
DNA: TGTGCCAGCAGTCTTCAGCCAGGCGATGGCTACACCTTC
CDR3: CASSLQPGDGYTF

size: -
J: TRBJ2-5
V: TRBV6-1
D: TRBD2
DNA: TGTGCCAGCAGTGAATATAGCGGGGGATCCTTCGGGGAGACCCAGTACTTC
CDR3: CASSEYSGGSFGETQYF

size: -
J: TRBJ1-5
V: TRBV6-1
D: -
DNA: TGTGCCAGCAGTGAAGGGCCAACCCCTCAGCCCCAGCATTTT
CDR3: CASSEGPTPQPQHF

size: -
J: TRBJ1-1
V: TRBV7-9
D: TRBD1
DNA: TGTGCCAGCAGCTTCGGACAGGGTGAAGCTTTCTTT
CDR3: CASSFGQGEAFF

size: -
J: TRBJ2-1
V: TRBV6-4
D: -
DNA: TGTGCCAGATGGGGGGTCTACAATGAGCAGTTCTTC
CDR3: CARWGVYNEQFF

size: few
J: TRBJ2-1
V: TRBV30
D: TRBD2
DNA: TGTGCCTGGATCCCCGGGACTAGCGGGGGGGGGTTTCAGTTCTTC
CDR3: CAWIPGTSGGGFQFF

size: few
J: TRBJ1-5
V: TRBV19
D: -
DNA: TGTGCCAGTAAATACGGAGAAAATAGCAATCAGCCCCAGCATTTT
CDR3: CASKYGENSNQPQHF

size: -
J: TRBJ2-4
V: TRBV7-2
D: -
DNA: TGTGCCAGCAGCTGGGAGGGGGAGAACATTCAGTACTTC
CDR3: CASSWEGENIQYF

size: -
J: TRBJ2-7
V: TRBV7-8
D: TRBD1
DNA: TGTGCCAGCAGCCCGGGACAGGGGGGAAACTACGAGCAGTACTTC
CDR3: CASSPGQGGNYEQYF

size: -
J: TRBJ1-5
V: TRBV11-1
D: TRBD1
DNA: TGTGCCAGCAGCGCCCGACAGGGAGCGCCCCAGCATTTT
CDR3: CASSARQGAPQHF

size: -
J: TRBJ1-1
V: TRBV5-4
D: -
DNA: TGTGCCAGCAGGTCCCAGGGTTTCACTGAAGCTTTCTTT
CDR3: CASRSQGFTEAFF

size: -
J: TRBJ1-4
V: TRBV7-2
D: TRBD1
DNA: TGTGCCAGCAGTCAGGACAGGGGGGAAAAACTGTTTTTT
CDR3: CASSQDRGEKLFF

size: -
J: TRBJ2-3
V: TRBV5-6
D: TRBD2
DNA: TGTGCCAGCAGCCGGGGGGGGCACAACACAGATACGCAGTATTTT
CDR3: CASSRGGHNTDTQYF

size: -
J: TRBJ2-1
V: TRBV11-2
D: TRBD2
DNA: TGTGCCAGCAGCTTAGGAGCGGGGGACCACAATGAGCAGTTCTTC
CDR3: CASSLGAGDHNEQFF

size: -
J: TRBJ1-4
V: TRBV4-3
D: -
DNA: TGCGCCAGCAGCCAAGAGGGGGCGGTGAATGAAAAACTGTTTTTT
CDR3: CASSQEGAVNEKLFF

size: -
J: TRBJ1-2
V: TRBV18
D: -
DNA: TGTGCCAGCTCACCACCTAATCGGGGGGCGCTATATGGCTACACCTTC
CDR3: CASSPPNRGALYGYTF

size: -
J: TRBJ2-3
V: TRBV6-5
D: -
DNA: TGTGCCAGCAGTTACAAACCCGGAGATACGCAGTATTTT
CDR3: CASSYKPGDTQYF

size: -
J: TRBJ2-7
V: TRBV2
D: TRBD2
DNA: TGTGCCAGCATTGAGGAACTAGCGGGGGACGAGCAGTACTTC
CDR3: CASIEELAGDEQYF

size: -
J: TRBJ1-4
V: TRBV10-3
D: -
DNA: TGTGCCATCAGTGACCAGGGATCTGAAAAACTGTTTTTT
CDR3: CAISDQGSEKLFF

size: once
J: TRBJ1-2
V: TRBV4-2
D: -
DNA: TGTGCCAGCAGCCAAGATCAGGGGCCTAAGGATGGCTACACCTTC
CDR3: CASSQDQGPKDGYTF

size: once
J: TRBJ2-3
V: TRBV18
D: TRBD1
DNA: TGTGCCAGCTCACCAATGGGACAGGGCACAGATACGCAGTATTTT
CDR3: CASSPMGQGTDTQYF

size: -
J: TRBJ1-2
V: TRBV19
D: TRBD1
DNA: TGTGCCAGTCGAGAGGGGGGACAGGGTTCCTATGGCTACACCTTC
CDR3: CASREGGQGSYGYTF

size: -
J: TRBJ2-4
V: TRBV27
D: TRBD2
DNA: TGTGCCAGCAGTTTACTCGGGGGGAGTGGATCGGGAAACATTCAGTACTTC
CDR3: CASSLLGGSGSGNIQYF

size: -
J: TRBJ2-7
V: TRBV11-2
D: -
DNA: TGTGCCAGCAGCTTAATTTCAACGGGAGAGCAGTACTTC
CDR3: CASSLISTGEQYF

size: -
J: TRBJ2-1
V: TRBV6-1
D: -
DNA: TGTGCCAGCAGAGCCGCGGGTTCCGCCGGTGAGCAGTTCTTC
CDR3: CASRAAGSAGEQFF

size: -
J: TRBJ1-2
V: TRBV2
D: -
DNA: TGTGCCAGCAGTGACTCCTACTATGGCTACACCTTC
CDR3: CASSDSYYGYTF

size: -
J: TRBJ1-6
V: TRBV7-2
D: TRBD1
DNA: TGTGCCAGCAGCCTAGGACAGGAACCCAATTCACCCCTCCACTTT
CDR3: CASSLGQEPNSPLHF

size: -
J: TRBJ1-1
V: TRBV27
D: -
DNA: TGTGCCAGCAGTTTATCAAGGCGGGGTGTGACTGAAGCTTTCTTT
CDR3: CASSLSRRGVTEAFF

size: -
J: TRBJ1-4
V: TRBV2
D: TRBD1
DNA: TGTGCCAGCAGTTCGACAGGGGGGACTAATGAAAAACTGTTTTTT
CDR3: CASSSTGGTNEKLFF